Listed here is a single TCR beta chain. Participant-given clinical history determined each cohort assignment. The source of the sample is a study of blood T cell repertoires in COVID-19. Turning to the study itself: From the United States, Italy and Spain came samples of acute and convalescent COVID-19. From T cells, B-cell-depleted T cells, or PBMCs came the material, which was cDNA or gDNA.

Germline assignment: CDR1 LGHDT and CDR2 YNNKEL (reference sequence). The CDR3 runs 16 residues. Trimming removed 4 bases at V and 1 base at J, with 14 bases between. Methods used by the authors: Reference gene primer amplification gave estimated nucleated cell counts. Assay used: immunoSEQ multiplex PCR; TCRdb lists only in-frame clones, some missing. V and J calls and clone size are those listed in that table; D and trimming were worked out from the DNA. The repertoire consists of about 240,000 clones, with around 88% occurring once and the leading ten covering 2.5% to 3.5%. Sequenced input: PBMCs or T cells enriched from blood (not recorded which). This TCR was recovered from a woman aged 40-49 years with acute COVID-19. This chain uses TRBV3-1 (or the pseudogene TRBV3-2) with TRBJ1-5; weak D call: TRBD1 (6 bases). The CDR3 bases are TGTGCCAGCAGCCTTGGGACACCCGGGAGCAATCAGCCCCAGCATTTT. Translating it yields CASSLGTPGSNQPQHF.